The TCR beta chain described here comes from a study of OX40 agonist ivuxolimab in advanced cancers. The overall study: A mean age of approximately 58 years, range about 20 to 79, was recorded, and 70% to 85% were male. Partial responses were recorded for three patients, including one with hepatocellular carcinoma and two with cutaneous melanoma. General study findings and limits: Both CD4+ and CD8+ T cell populations in blood had undergone clonal expansion by week 6 at 0.1 to 3.0 mg/kg.

About this clone itself: The antigen remains unidentified.

Generated by immunoSEQ multiplex PCR, the TCRdb table keeps only in-frame clones and is missing some. The table includes 31,000 or so clones, roughly four fifths detected once. The sequencing used CD4+ or CD8+ T cells sorted from blood, collected in a trial of the OX40 agonist ivuxolimab. This TCR was recovered from an adult with an advanced solid tumor such as melanoma, head and neck, liver or kidney cancer.

The CDR3 DNA is TGTGCCAGCACCGCCCGGGCAGAAAAACTGTTTTTT. This sequence encodes CASTARAEKLFF. V and J are TRBV6-6 and TRBJ1-4; D is unresolved. V was cut by 7 bases and J by 8 bases, with 11 bases left in between. The CDR3 has 12 amino acids. CDR1 is MNHNY and CDR2 is SVGAGI in the germline V gene (reference sequence).